The 10 T cell receptor beta chains presented below share a single source sample, sequenced in a study of CD8+CD57+ T cells in acquired aplastic anemia. Only patients with CD8+CD57+ cell expansion on flow cytometry were chosen for sequencing. TCR beta VDJ and CDR3 profiling used genomic DNA as template. TCRdb reanalysed the reads using MiXCR and keeps one entry per CDR3 protein. This table has approximately 250,000 distinct CDR3 sequences, 82% appearing once. The sample comprised sorted CD4+, CD8+, or CD8+CD57+ T cells (not recorded which) from PBMCs. These receptors all come from a human donor with aplastic anemia.

A remark on this clonotype: Its ends do not fully match the called genes, so a read error is possible. The chain couples TRBV7-7 to TRBJ2-3; possibly TRBD2 for D (6 bases). The germline V gene has CDR1 SSHAT and CDR2 FNYEAQ (reference sequence). The CDR3 consists of 13 residues. CDR3 loop: CASRDCGTDTQYF. The DNA for the CDR3 is TGTGCTAGCAGGGACTGCGGCACAGATACGCAGTATTTT.

V and J are TRBV7-6 and TRBJ2-3; D remains unclear. With 4 bases removed from V and 7 bases from J, the gap between germline ends came to 18 bases. The length of the CDR3 is 15 residues. The V gene's germline CDR1 is SGHVS and CDR2 FNYEAQ. Here the CDR3 DNA reads TGTGCCAGCAGCTATGAGAGAGATACCTACAATACGCAGTATTTT. Translating it yields CASSYERDTYNTQYF.

The chain joins TRBV9 to TRBJ1-2; D might be TRBD1 (5 bases). Germline values: CDR1 SGDLS, CDR2 YYNGEE. There are 15 residues in the CDR3. Deletions cut 2 bases from V and 11 bases from J, with 22 bases between. This CDR3 is CASSVTAGTDYFYTF. The CDR3 DNA reads as TGTGCCAGCAGCGTGACAGCGGGTACGGACTATTTTTACACCTTC.

This clonotype was counted once. The genes are TRBV7-8 and TRBJ2-7; D gene uncertain. Deletions cut 3 bases from V and 1 base from J, with 22 bases between. CDR3 length equals 18 residues. Germline V gene lookup returns CDR1 SGHVS and CDR2 FQNEAQ. The CDR3 here is CASSFHGDADALSYEQYV. The CDR3 bases are TGTGCCAGCAGCTTTCATGGAGACGCCGATGCCCTTTCCTACGAGCAGTACGTC.

This chain uses TRBV24-1 with TRBJ2-3; no clear D gene. The CDR3 covers 15 residues. V was pared by 4 bases and J by 1 base, with 11 bases between. Germline assignment: CDR1 KGHDR and CDR2 SFDVKD. The CDR3 nucleotides read TGTGCCACCAGTGAACGGAGTTTCGGCACAGATACGCAGTATTTT. It specifies CATSERSFGTDTQYF.

The V and J genes are TRBV6-5 and TRBJ2-7; D might be TRBD2 (5 bases). This CDR3 has 14 residues. The V end lost 6 bases, the J end lost 9 bases, and 21 bases lay between the germline ends. The germline gives CDR1 MNHEY, CDR2 SVGAGI. This chain's CDR3 is CASSVGLTRTLQYF. The CDR3 DNA sequence: TGTGCCAGCAGCGTAGGCCTCACTAGGACTTTGCAGTACTTC.

The rearrangement uses TRBV7-6 and TRBJ2-5; D is undetermined. V lost 0 bases to trimming and J lost 9 bases, with 14 bases between them. This CDR3 comprises 14 residues. The germline V gene encodes CDR1 SGHVS and CDR2 FNYEAQ. The CDR3 here is CASSLAPTDTPQYF. CDR3 coding DNA: TGTGCCAGCAGCTTAGCCCCCACAGATACGCCCCAGTACTTC.

The V call is TRBV2, the J call TRBJ1-1; D unclear. With 8 bases removed from V and 8 bases from J, the gap between germline ends came to 27 bases. Germline V gene sequence: CDR1 SNHLY, CDR2 FYNNEI. The CDR3 covers 16 residues. This CDR3 reads CASGGTAVVLYAEAFF. The CDR3 nucleotides are TGTGCCAGCGGAGGAACTGCCGTCGTCTTGTACGCAGAAGCTTTCTTT. The complete variable domain, with remaining parts taken from reference TRBV2 and TRBJ1-1, reads EPEVTQTPSHQVTQMGQEVILRCVPISNHLYFYWYRQILGQKVEFLVSFYNNEISEKSEIFDDQFSVERPDGSNFTLKIRSTKLEDSAMYFCASGGTAVVLYAEAFFGQGTRLTVV.

V is TRBV7-8 and J is TRBJ2-1; weak D call: TRBD2 (6 bases). Germline V lookup: CDR1 SGHVS, CDR2 FQNEAQ. Between the trimmed V and J ends, which lost 3 bases and 8 bases, there was a span of 20 bases. This CDR3 contains 16 residues. For the CDR3, the DNA is TGTGCCAGCAGCTTTCAGGGAGGCGGCGGGACCGATGAGCAGTTCTTC. Translation gives CASSFQGGGGTDEQFF.

This clonotype was detected once. The V call is TRBV13, the J call TRBJ2-7; D may be TRBD1 (5 bases). The CDR3 length is 15 residues. V lost 0 bases and J lost 6, with 15 bases in between. From germline, CDR1 is PRHDT and CDR2 FYEKMQ (reference sequence). This CDR3 is CASSLGGQGSGEQYF. In nucleotides, the CDR3 is TGTGCCAGCAGCTTAGGGGGTCAGGGATCCGGCGAGCAGTACTTC.